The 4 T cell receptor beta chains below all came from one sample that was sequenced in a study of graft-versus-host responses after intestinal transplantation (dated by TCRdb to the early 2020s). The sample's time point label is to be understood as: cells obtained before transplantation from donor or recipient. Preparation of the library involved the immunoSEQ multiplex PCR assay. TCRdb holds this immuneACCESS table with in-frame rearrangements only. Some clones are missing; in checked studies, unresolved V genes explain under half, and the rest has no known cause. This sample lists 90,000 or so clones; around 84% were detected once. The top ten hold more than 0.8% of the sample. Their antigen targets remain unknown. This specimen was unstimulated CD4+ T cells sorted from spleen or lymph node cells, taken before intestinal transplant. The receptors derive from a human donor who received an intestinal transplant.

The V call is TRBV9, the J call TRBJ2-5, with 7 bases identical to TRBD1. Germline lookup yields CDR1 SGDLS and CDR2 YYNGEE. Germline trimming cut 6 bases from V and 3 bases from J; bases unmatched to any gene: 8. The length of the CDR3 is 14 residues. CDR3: CASTQNQGEETQYF. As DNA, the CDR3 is TGTGCCAGCACTCAGAACCAGGGGGAAGAGACCCAGTACTTC.

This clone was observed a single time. The CDR3 nucleotides are TGTGCCAGCAGTTCAATACAGGGATGGGAGACCCAGTACTTC. Its translation is CASSSIQGWETQYF. This chain joins TRBV28 and TRBJ2-5, with D perhaps TRBD1 (6 bases). The CDR3 spans 14 residues. CDR1 and CDR2 from the germline V gene are MDHEN and SYDVKM. Trimming shortened V by 4 bases and J by 5 bases, and 14 bases separated the two germline ends.

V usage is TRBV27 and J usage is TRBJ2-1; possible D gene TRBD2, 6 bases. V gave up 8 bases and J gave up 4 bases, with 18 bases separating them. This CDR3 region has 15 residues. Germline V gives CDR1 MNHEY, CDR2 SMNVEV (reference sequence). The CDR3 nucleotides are TGTGCCAGCTTGCCGGAGGTAGCGGCGTACAATGAGCAGTTCTTC. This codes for CASLPEVAAYNEQFF.

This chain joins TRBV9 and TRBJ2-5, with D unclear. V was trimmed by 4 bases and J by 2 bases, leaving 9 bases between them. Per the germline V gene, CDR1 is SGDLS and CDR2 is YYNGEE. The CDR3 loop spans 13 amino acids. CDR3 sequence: CASSTLPQETQYF. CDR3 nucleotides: TGTGCCAGCAGCACTTTACCTCAAGAGACCCAGTACTTC.